A single T cell receptor (beta chain) is shown here with its context. Its antigen is still unknown. Nothing much larger sits one base from this clone, and base qualities are not available. Genomic DNA was extracted with the Qiagen DNeasy kit from unsorted PBMCs and from negatively selected CD4+ and CD8+ fractions. TCR beta CDR3 regions were subjected to amplification by immunoSEQ multiplex PCR with primers that anneal to V and J segments. A synthetic immune receptor repertoire was used to minimize amplification bias, and any remaining bias was removed computationally after sequencing. The paper's data handling went like this. Custom Python scripts were used to quantify repertoire diversity as the Shannon entropy index. Unsorted, CD4+ and CD8+ repertoires were examined separately, except in combined analyses, for which CD4+ and CD8+ sequences were merged in silico. A clone was considered expanded if an increase in frequency of at least 2-fold after treatment relative to C1D1 was found, and a pseudocount of 0.5 was applied to clones undetected at baseline. Clones with 0 or 1 copy at C1D1 were defined as singleton clones, while clones with 2 or more copies were defined as non-singleton clones. By matching protein sequences in sorted samples from the same patient, clones expanded in unsorted samples were annotated as CD4+, CD8+ or unknown. Wilcoxon tests on paired samples were used to test diversity changes from C1D1 to C4D1. TCRdb obtained this table from immuneACCESS and retained in-frame rearrangements with V and J assigned. These tables miss some clones; where compared with another copy, unresolved V genes account for less than half of the shortfall, and the remainder is unexplained. The DNA gave D and trimming, while V, J and clone size come from that table. The sample table records 50,000 or so clones; around 89% of these occur just once. In total, the top ten clones hold roughly 13% of the sample.

The data originate from a study of PD-1 blockade in classical Hodgkin lymphoma (dated by TCRdb to 2020 to 2021). About the full investigation: Nivolumab dosing was 3 mg/kg intravenously every 2 weeks, continuing until either disease progression or unacceptable toxicity. The study used CyTOF and TCR beta sequencing to define a peripheral blood immune signature of response to PD-1 blockade in classical Hodgkin lymphoma. Results the study describes overall, beyond this receptor: Trial patients with a complete response had baseline diversity similar to that of newly diagnosed patients, while partial responders and progressors had significantly lower diversity. A significant rise by C4D1 was seen in CD4+ but not CD8+ TCR diversity (p=0.0027 vs p=0.16), with the rise being most apparent in complete responders (p=0.02). Baseline TCR diversity was reported to be lower in newly diagnosed patients than in healthy donors and to be lower still in relapsed/refractory patients. Lower diversity was observed in patients in whom nivolumab was started less than 1 year after ASCT, and these patients were excluded from later analyses so that confounding by immune reconstitution would be avoided. The study covered only a single clinical trial cohort, and the causes of the repertoire differences, possibly disease activity or prior therapy, were still not defined.

The time point label on this specimen signifies: cycle 4 day 1 (C4D1), after 5 to 7 weeks of nivolumab. Every trial patient had relapsed following autologous stem cell transplantation, and prior brentuximab vedotin exposure was what differed among cohorts A, B and C. The trial cohort was composed of about 54 patients with relapsed/refractory classical Hodgkin lymphoma, for whom complete response, partial response or progressive disease was recorded as best overall response. In the multi-cohort phase II CheckMate 205 trial, trial patients received single-agent nivolumab. An independent review committee assessed best overall response using the 2007 International Working Group response criteria. Trial PBMCs were obtained immediately prior to nivolumab initiation (C1D1) and on therapy at cycle 2 day 1 and cycle 4 day 1. After peripheral blood was drawn into 8 mL Vacutainer Cell Preparation Tubes, PBMCs were isolated by centrifugation and then cryopreserved.

A distance of 8 bases separates the germline ends of V and J, which lose 0 bases and 2 bases respectively. The CDR3, from cysteine to phenylalanine, totals 14 residues. The sequence is cut down to CDR3 DNA, 42 bases in frame from base 1. According to the germline V gene (reference sequence), CDR1 reads SEHNR and CDR2 reads FQNEAQ. Here the chain combines TRBV7-9 and TRBJ2-7, with TRBD1 as a weak D call on 5 bases. This receptor was identified in a human donor with classical Hodgkin lymphoma. This specimen consisted of peripheral blood mononuclear cells (PBMCs), obtained before the fourth cycle of nivolumab. The CDR3 here reads CASSLARDTYEQYF. The sequence in DNA is TGTGCCAGCAGCTTAGCCAGGGATACCTACGAGCAGTACTTC.